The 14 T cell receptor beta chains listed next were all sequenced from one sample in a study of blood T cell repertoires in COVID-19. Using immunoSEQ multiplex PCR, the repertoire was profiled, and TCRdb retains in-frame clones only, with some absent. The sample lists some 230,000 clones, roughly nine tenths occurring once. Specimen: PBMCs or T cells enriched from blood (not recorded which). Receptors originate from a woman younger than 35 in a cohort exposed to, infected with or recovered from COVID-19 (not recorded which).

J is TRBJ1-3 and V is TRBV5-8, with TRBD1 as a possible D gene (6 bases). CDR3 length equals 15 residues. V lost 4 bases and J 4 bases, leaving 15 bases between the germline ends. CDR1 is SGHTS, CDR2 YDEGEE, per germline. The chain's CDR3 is CASSPITGHGNTIYF. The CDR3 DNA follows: TGTGCCAGCAGCCCCATTACAGGGCACGGAAACACCATATATTTT. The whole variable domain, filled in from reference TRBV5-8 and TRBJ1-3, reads EAGVTQSPTHLIKTRGQQATLRCSPISGHTSVYWYQQALGLGLQFLLWYDEGEERNRGNFPPRFSGRQFPNYSSELNVNALELEDSALYLCASSPITGHGNTIYFGEGSWLTVV.

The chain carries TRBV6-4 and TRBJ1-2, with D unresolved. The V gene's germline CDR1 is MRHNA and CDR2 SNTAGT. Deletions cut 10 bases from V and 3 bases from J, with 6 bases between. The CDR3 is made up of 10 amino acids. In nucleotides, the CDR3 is TGTGCCACCCCTGACTATGGCTACACCTTC. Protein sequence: CATPDYGYTF.

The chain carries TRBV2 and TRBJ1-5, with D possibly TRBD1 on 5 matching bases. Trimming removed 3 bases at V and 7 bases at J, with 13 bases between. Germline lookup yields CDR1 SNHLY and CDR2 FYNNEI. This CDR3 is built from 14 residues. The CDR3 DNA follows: TGTGCCAGCAGTGACCGGGGGTTACACCAGCCCCAGCATTTT. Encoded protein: CASSDRGLHQPQHF.

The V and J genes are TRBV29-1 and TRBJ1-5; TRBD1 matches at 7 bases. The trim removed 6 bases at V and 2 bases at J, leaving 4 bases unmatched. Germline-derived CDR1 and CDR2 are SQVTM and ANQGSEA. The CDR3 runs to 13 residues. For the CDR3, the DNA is TGCAGCGTCACTACAGGGGGCAATCAGCCCCAGCATTTT. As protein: CSVTTGGNQPQHF.

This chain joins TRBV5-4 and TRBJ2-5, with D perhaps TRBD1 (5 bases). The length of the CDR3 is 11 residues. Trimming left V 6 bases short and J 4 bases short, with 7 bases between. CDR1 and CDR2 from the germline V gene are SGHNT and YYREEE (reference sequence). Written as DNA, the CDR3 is TGTGCCAGCACCGACAGAGAGACCCAGTACTTC. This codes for CASTDRETQYF.

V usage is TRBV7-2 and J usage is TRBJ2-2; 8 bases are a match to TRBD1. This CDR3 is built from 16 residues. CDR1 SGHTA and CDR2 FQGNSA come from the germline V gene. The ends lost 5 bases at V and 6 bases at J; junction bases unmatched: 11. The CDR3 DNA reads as TGTGCCAGCAGCCCTGACAGGGGCGGGCAGGCCGGGGAGCTGTTTTTT. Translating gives CASSPDRGGQAGELFF.

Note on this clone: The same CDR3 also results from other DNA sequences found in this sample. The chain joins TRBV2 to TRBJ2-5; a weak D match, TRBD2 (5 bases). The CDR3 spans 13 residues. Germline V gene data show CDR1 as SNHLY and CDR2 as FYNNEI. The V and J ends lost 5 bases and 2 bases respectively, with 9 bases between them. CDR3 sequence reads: CASSTDSQETQYF. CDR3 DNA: TGTGCCAGCAGTACGGACTCTCAAGAGACCCAGTACTTC.

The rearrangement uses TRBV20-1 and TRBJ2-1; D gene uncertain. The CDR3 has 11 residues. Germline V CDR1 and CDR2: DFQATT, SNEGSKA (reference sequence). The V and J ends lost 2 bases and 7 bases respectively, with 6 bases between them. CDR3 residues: CSARRLNEQFF. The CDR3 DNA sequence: TGCAGTGCTAGAAGACTTAATGAGCAGTTCTTC.

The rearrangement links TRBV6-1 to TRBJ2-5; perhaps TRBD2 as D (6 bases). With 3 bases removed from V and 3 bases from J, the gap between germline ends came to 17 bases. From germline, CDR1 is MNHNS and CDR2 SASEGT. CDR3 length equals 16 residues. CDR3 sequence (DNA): TGTGCCAGCAGTGAGGCGTCACTAGCATTCAAAGAGACCCAGTACTTC. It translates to CASSEASLAFKETQYF.

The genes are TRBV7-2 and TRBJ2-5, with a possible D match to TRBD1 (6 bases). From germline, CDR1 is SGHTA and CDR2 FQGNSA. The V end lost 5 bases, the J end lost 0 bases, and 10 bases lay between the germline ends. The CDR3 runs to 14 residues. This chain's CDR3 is CASSAWDNQETQYF. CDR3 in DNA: TGTGCCAGCAGCGCCTGGGACAACCAAGAGACCCAGTACTTC.

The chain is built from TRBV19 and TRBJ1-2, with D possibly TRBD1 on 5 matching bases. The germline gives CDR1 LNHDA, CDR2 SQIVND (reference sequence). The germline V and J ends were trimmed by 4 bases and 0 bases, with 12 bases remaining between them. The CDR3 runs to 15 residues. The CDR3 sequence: CASSTRTLTNYGYTF. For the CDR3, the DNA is TGTGCCAGTAGTACCAGGACACTTACTAACTATGGCTACACCTTC.

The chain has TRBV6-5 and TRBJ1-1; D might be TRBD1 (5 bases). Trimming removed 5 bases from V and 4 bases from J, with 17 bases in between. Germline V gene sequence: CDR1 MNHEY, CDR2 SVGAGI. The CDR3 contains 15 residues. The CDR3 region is CASSPSRAGGTEAFF. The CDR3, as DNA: TGTGCCAGCAGTCCTTCAAGGGCGGGGGGCACTGAAGCTTTCTTT.

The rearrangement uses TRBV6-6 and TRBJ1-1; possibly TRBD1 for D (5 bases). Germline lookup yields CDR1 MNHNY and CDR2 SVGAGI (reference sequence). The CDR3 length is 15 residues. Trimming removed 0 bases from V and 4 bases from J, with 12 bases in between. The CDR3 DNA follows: TGTGCCAGCAGTTACTCGGCGGGGGGGACCACTGAAGCTTTCTTT. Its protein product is CASSYSAGGTTEAFF.

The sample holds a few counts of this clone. CDR3 sequence: CASSRGNTGELFF. The CDR3 region has the DNA TGTGCCAGCAGCCGGGGGAACACCGGGGAGCTGTTTTTT. The chain combines TRBV9 with TRBJ2-2; TRBD2 is a possible D gene (5 bases). This CDR3 has 13 amino acids. V lost 4 bases, J lost 1 base, and 5 bases lay in between. Germline CDR1 is SGDLS and CDR2 is YYNGEE.